The 16 T cell receptor beta chains in this list originate from one sample, sequenced in a study of T cell changes during pregnancy in multiple sclerosis. Data came from immunoSEQ multiplex PCR; TCRdb stores just in-frame clones and leaves some out. The sample contains about 41,000 clones, roughly nine tenths of which appear only once. This sample comprised CD8+ T cells from peripheral blood mononuclear cells, obtained in the third trimester of pregnancy. Every receptor here comes from a female donor with multiple sclerosis, enrolled in a pregnancy study.

The chain couples TRBV5-8 to TRBJ2-6; D remains unclear. Germline V lookup: CDR1 SGHTS, CDR2 YDEGEE. V gave up 5 bases and J gave up 1 base, with 16 bases separating them. This CDR3 region has 17 residues. The CDR3 bases are TGTGCCAGCAGATCTGCCCAGGCGCTATCTGGGGCCAACGTCCTGACTTTC. As protein: CASRSAQALSGANVLTF.

This clone was seen once. The rearrangement uses TRBV19 and TRBJ2-3, with TRBD2 matching 7 bases. The CDR3 runs 15 residues. V lost 5 bases, J lost 2 bases, and 7 bases stayed unmatched. Germline CDR1 LNHDA, CDR2 SQIVND (reference sequence). CDR3 sequence (DNA): TGTGCCAGTAGTCCCCTGGCGGGGGTCACAGATACGCAGTATTTT. Protein product: CASSPLAGVTDTQYF.

J is TRBJ1-2 and V is TRBV9; the D is unclear. Germline V CDR1 and CDR2: SGDLS, YYNGEE. CDR3 size: 15 residues. Deletions cut 4 bases from V and 1 base from J, with 14 bases between. CDR3 protein: CASSPHSGSNYGYTF. The CDR3 nucleotides read TGTGCCAGCAGCCCCCATTCCGGGAGTAACTATGGCTACACCTTC.

The CDR3 sequence: CASSRSGGPDTQYF. For the CDR3, the DNA is TGTGCCAGCAGCCGTTCTGGCGGGCCAGATACGCAGTATTTT. The rearrangement uses TRBV7-6 and TRBJ2-3; D may be TRBD2 (5 bases). The length of the CDR3 is 14 residues. V dropped 5 bases and J dropped 4 bases, with 13 bases sitting between them. Germline CDR1 reads SGHVS; CDR2 reads FNYEAQ.

This clone was recorded only once. V is TRBV14 and J is TRBJ2-5, with 7 bases lining up with TRBD1. Losses at the gene ends were 1 base for V and 5 bases for J; bases not matched to a gene: 7. CDR3 length: 15 residues. Looked up from germline, CDR1 is SGHDN and CDR2 is FVKESK. The CDR3: CASSQAVGRGETQYF. The CDR3 nucleotides are TGTGCCAGCAGCCAAGCAGTCGGCAGGGGGGAGACCCAGTACTTC.

The V and J genes are TRBV27 and TRBJ2-7; 7 bases map to TRBD1. J lost 0 bases, V lost 5 bases, and 7 bases had no gene match. Germline-derived CDR1 and CDR2 are MNHEY and SMNVEV (reference sequence). CDR3 length equals 15 residues. The CDR3 loop is CASSPTTGTSYEQYF. The CDR3 DNA follows: TGTGCCAGCAGTCCGACGACAGGGACCTCCTACGAGCAGTACTTC.

The rearrangement uses TRBV29-1 and TRBJ2-7; 7 positions match TRBD2. The germline gives CDR1 SQVTM, CDR2 ANQGSEA. V trimming: 7 bases; J trimming: 6 bases; junction bases outside the gene matches: 6. This CDR3 has 11 residues. The CDR3 nucleotides are TGCAGCGCTGGGGCGGGAGTCGAGCAGTACTTC. It codes for CSAGAGVEQYF.

This chain links TRBV4-3 with TRBJ2-7; TRBD1 aligns across 7 bases. Germline CDR1 LGHNA, CDR2 YSLEER. This CDR3 spans 14 amino acids. J was trimmed by 5 bases and V by 1 base; bases with no gene match: 5. In nucleotides, the CDR3 is TGCGCCAGCAGCCAAGGGACAGGCGTGGACGAGCAGTACTTC. It is translated as CASSQGTGVDEQYF.

This chain joins TRBV30 and TRBJ1-4, with D hard to call. The CDR3 sequence is 16 residues long. Trimming pared 2 bases from V and 0 bases from J, leaving 13 bases between. Germline loops: CDR1 GTSNPN, CDR2 SVGIG (reference sequence). The CDR3: CAWSHPHSATNEKLFF. The DNA of the CDR3 is TGTGCCTGGAGTCACCCCCACAGTGCAACTAATGAAAAACTGTTTTTT.

This chain joins TRBV9 and TRBJ1-5, with 9 bases lining up with TRBD1. Per germline, CDR1 SGDLS and CDR2 YYNGEE. CDR3 length: 22 residues. Trimming removed 1 base from V and 0 bases from J; junction bases left unmatched: 20. CDR3 residues: CASSVTNHDRDREGYSNQPQHF. CDR3 coding DNA: TGTGCCAGCAGCGTAACAAATCATGATCGGGACAGGGAGGGCTATAGCAATCAGCCCCAGCATTTT.

The rearrangement joins TRBV23-1 to TRBJ1-5, with D maybe TRBD1 (5 bases). TRBV23-1 counts as an open reading frame of uncertain function. The V end was cut by 4 bases, the J end by 2 bases, with 12 bases between. CDR3 size: 15 residues. The CDR3 reads CASSREGIGNQPQHF. The CDR3 DNA reads TGCGCCAGCAGTCGGGAGGGGATTGGCAATCAGCCCCAGCATTTT.

V is TRBV13 and J is TRBJ2-7; D unresolved. Germline V gives CDR1 PRHDT, CDR2 FYEKMQ (reference sequence). Between the trimmed V and J ends, which lost 2 bases and 4 bases, there was a span of 6 bases. The CDR3 sequence is 12 residues long. The CDR3 nucleotides are TGTGCCAGCAGCTTATCAATTTACGAGCAGTACTTC. This sequence encodes CASSLSIYEQYF.

The chain is built from TRBV4-3 and TRBJ2-5; no clear D. The CDR3 spans 15 residues. The germline CDR1 and CDR2 sequences are LGHNA and YSLEER. V was trimmed by 0 bases and J by 1 base, leaving 9 bases between them. In DNA form, the CDR3 reads TGCGCCAGCAGCCAAGATCTAGACCTCCAAGAGACCCAGTACTTC. Protein product: CASSQDLDLQETQYF.

This chain joins TRBV6-5 and TRBJ2-5; weak D call: TRBD2 (5 bases). Trimming took off 3 bases at V and 5 bases at J, with 13 bases between the two ends. The CDR3 is made up of 14 amino acids. Germline V gives CDR1 MNHEY, CDR2 SVGAGI. The CDR3 coding sequence is TGTGCCAGCAGTTATTCCGGGGATTCGGAGACCCAGTACTTC. This gives the protein CASSYSGDSETQYF.

This clone appeared once. The chain is built from TRBV6-1 and TRBJ2-5, with TRBD2 matching 10 bases. This CDR3 has 15 residues. Germline CDR1 is MNHNS and CDR2 is SASEGT. The V segment lost 1 base and the J segment 4 bases; nucleotides outside the gene matches: 3. In DNA, the CDR3 is TGTGCCAGCAGTGAAGGTGGACTAGCGGTAGAGACCCAGTACTTC. Amino acid sequence: CASSEGGLAVETQYF.

This chain uses TRBV11-2 with TRBJ2-3; TRBD2 aligns across 9 bases. There are 14 residues in the CDR3. The ends lost 4 bases at V and 3 bases at J; junction bases unmatched: 2. The germline gives CDR1 SGHAT, CDR2 FQNNGV. The CDR3: CASSYSGGTDTQYF. CDR3 bases: TGTGCCAGCAGCTATAGCGGGGGAACAGATACGCAGTATTTT.